The TCR beta chain described here comes from a study of PD-1 blockade in classical Hodgkin lymphoma. Study-level background: It was nivolumab at 3 mg/kg, given intravenously every 2 weeks, that patients received.

With 2 bases clipped from V and 7 bases from J, the junction kept 7 bases outside the gene matches. Germline CDR1 and CDR2: MNHEY and SVGAGI. The CDR3 totals 15 residues. Method: immunoSEQ multiplex PCR; TCRdb's copy keeps in-frame clones and lacks some. This sample yields about 93,000 clones, of which 78% are seen a single time; about 9.4% belongs to the top ten. Documented time point: cycle 4 day 1 (C4D1), after 6 weeks of nivolumab. Relapse after autologous stem cell transplantation occurred in every patient, and brentuximab vedotin exposure varied. The sequencing here drew on peripheral blood mononuclear cells (PBMCs), taken before the fourth cycle of nivolumab. The genes are TRBV6-5 and TRBJ2-7, with TRBD1 matching over 11 bases. This sequence originates from a human donor with classical Hodgkin lymphoma. CDR3 sequence (DNA): TGTGCCAGCAGTTACCTCGGACAGGGGGCTGGGGAGCAGTACTTC. Translating it yields CASSYLGQGAGEQYF.